This T cell receptor beta chain was sequenced for a study of OX40 agonist ivuxolimab in advanced cancers. Using immunoSEQ multiplex PCR, the repertoire was profiled, and TCRdb retains in-frame clones only, with some absent. The sample includes around 100,000 clones, approximately 89% of them seen just once. This material consisted of CD4+ or CD8+ T cells sorted from blood, taken in a trial of the OX40 agonist ivuxolimab. This TCR came from an adult with an advanced solid tumor such as melanoma, head and neck, liver or kidney cancer.

The CDR3 reads CASSLGLEDEQYF. The CDR3, as DNA: TGCGCCAGCAGCTTAGGGCTGGAGGACGAGCAGTACTTC. The V gene is TRBV5-1, the J gene TRBJ2-7, with a weak D call TRBD2 (5 bases). The CDR3 totals 13 residues. Germline-derived CDR1 and CDR2 are SGHRS and YFSETQ. Deletions cut 2 bases from V and 5 bases from J, with 11 bases between.